One sample yielded the 18 T cell receptor beta chains listed below, sequenced in a study of beta chain features in type 1 diabetes. Whole-study results and caveats: Shortening of TCRB CDR3s, moderate but significant, appeared in all four CD4+ subsets of Type 1 diabetes patients.

Of the isolated RNA, all was reverse transcribed, and so the sequenced material was expressed TCRB transcripts. The repertoire was sequenced with immunoSEQ multiplex PCR; TCRdb's copy has only in-frame clones and lacks some. The data show fewer than 110,000 clones, with 25% to 35% seen just once and 0.5% to 0.55% held by the top ten. Which antigens these TCRs recognize remains unknown. Sequenced input: central memory CD4+ T cells from blood. The receptors were gathered from a young woman with type 1 diabetes.

This clone was observed a few times. This chain joins TRBV5-1 and TRBJ2-3; D may be TRBD1 (6 bases). The CDR3 is 16 amino acids. Between the trimmed V and J ends, which lost 3 bases and 0 bases, there was a span of 14 bases. CDR1 is SGHRS, CDR2 YFSETQ, per germline. CDR3 bases: TGCGCCAGCAGCTACAGGGAGAGCTATAGCACAGATACGCAGTATTTT. Encoded protein: CASSYRESYSTDTQYF.

This clone was seen a handful of times. The chain joins TRBV5-1 to TRBJ2-4, with TRBD1 matching 7 bases. V was pared by 4 bases and J by 3 bases, with 34 bases of the junction left unmatched. CDR1 SGHRS and CDR2 YFSETQ come from the germline V gene. CDR3 length equals 24 residues. The CDR3: CASSRGPQGPPVTYTINYKNIQYF. DNA for the CDR3: TGCGCCAGCAGCCGGGGCCCACAGGGGCCACCTGTAACCTATACTATCAACTACAAAAACATTCAGTACTTC.

The chain has TRBV18 and TRBJ1-1, with TRBD1 as a possible D gene (5 bases). The V gene's germline CDR1 is KGHSH and CDR2 LQKENI. This CDR3 is built from 15 residues. The ends were cut back, 3 bases at V and 1 base at J, with 12 bases in the middle. CDR3 nucleotide sequence: TGTGCCAGCTCACCGGATCGACAGTCGAACACTGAAGCTTTCTTT. This sequence encodes CASSPDRQSNTEAFF. Filled out from reference TRBV18 and TRBJ1-1, the complete variable domain reads NAGVMQNPRHLVRRRGQEARLRCSPMKGHSHVYWYRQLPEEGLKFMVYLQKENIIDESGMPKERFSAEFPKEGPSILRIQQVVRGDSAAYFCASSPDRQSNTEAFFGQGTRLTVV.

The chain links TRBV20-1 to TRBJ2-7; 9 bases fit TRBD1. This CDR3 region has 11 residues. Trimming took 7 bases from V and 3 from J; bases not matched to a gene: 1. Germline V gives CDR1 DFQATT, CDR2 SNEGSKA (reference sequence). The CDR3 sequence: CSGGQGYEQYF. The CDR3 region has the DNA TGCAGTGGGGGACAGGGCTACGAGCAGTACTTC.

The chain couples TRBV7-2 to TRBJ1-1; 7 bases line up with TRBD1. Germline V CDR1 and CDR2: SGHTA, FQGNSA. V shed 4 bases, J shed 0 bases, and the junction held 5 bases outside the gene matches. This CDR3 comprises 15 residues. The DNA for the CDR3 is TGTGCCAGCAGCTCACGTCAGGGGGTGAACACTGAAGCTTTCTTT. This sequence encodes CASSSRQGVNTEAFF.

The V call is TRBV9, the J call TRBJ1-3, with 7 bases identical to TRBD1. V lost 2 bases, J lost 3 bases, and 8 bases stayed unmatched. The CDR3 is 16 amino acids. Germline CDR1 SGDLS, CDR2 YYNGEE. As DNA, the CDR3 is TGTGCCAGCAGCGTGACGACAGGGTTCTTTGGAAACACCATATATTTT. This encodes CASSVTTGFFGNTIYF.

This clone was counted a few times. J is TRBJ2-3 and V is TRBV2, with 7 nucleotides matching TRBD2. Germline V CDR1 and CDR2: SNHLY, FYNNEI. Unmatched junction bases numbered 7, after V lost 6 bases and J lost 4 bases. The CDR3 consists of 14 residues. CDR3 sequence reads: CASRPTSSADTQYF. The DNA of the CDR3 is TGTGCCAGCAGGCCGACTAGCTCGGCAGATACGCAGTATTTT.

This clone was detected only a few times. V gene TRBV5-6 combines with J gene TRBJ2-6; D uncertain. V lost 0 bases, J lost 3 bases, and 7 bases lay in between. The CDR3 consists of 15 residues. Germline loops: CDR1 SGHDT, CDR2 YYEEEE. The CDR3 DNA sequence: TGTGCCAGCAGCTTGGCGCACAGTGGGGCCAACGTCCTGACTTTC. The encoded protein is CASSLAHSGANVLTF.

This clone occurred a few times. The CDR3 sequence is CASKGQAYMNTEAFF. The CDR3 region has the DNA TGTGCCAGCAAAGGACAGGCCTACATGAACACTGAAGCTTTCTTT. V usage is TRBV6-1 and J usage is TRBJ1-1; 7 nucleotides agree with TRBD1. The CDR3 runs 15 residues. The J segment lost 0 bases and the V segment lost 7 bases, leaving 8 bases of the junction unmatched. The germline V gene encodes CDR1 MNHNS and CDR2 SASEGT.

Only a few counts were recorded for this clone. The chain couples TRBV4-3 to TRBJ2-3; 8 bases are a match to TRBD2. Germline V lookup: CDR1 LGHNA, CDR2 YSLEER. J lost 6 bases, V lost 5 bases, and 10 bases had no gene match. The CDR3 is made up of 15 amino acids. Written as DNA, the CDR3 is TGCGCCAGCAGCTCCCAGCGGGAGTCTGGGGATACGCAGTATTTT. Translation: CASSSQRESGDTQYF.

The chain employs TRBV7-2 and TRBJ2-7; 11 nucleotides agree with TRBD2. The germline V gene encodes CDR1 SGHTA and CDR2 FQGNSA. Trimming at V came to 5 bases and at J to 6 bases, leaving 9 bases not matched to a gene. The CDR3 contains 15 residues. CDR3 sequence: CASSPSSGRLLEQYF. The CDR3, as DNA: TGTGCCAGCAGCCCATCTAGCGGGAGGCTCCTCGAGCAGTACTTC.

This clone was found a few times. V usage is TRBV4-3 and J usage is TRBJ1-2, with TRBD1 identical over 11 bases. The germline V gene encodes CDR1 LGHNA and CDR2 YSLEER. The CDR3 contains 14 residues. J lost 8 bases, V lost 0 bases, and 2 bases had no gene match. CDR3 bases: TGCGCCAGCAGCCAAGAAGGGACAGGGGGAGGCTACACCTTC. Protein sequence: CASSQEGTGGGYTF.

The chain employs TRBV5-1 and TRBJ2-7; D ambiguous. The CDR3 is 12 residues long. V was shortened by 0 bases and J by 6 bases, with 7 bases between the two germline ends. CDR1 and CDR2 (germline): SGHRS, YFSETQ. CDR3 coding DNA: TGCGCCAGCAGCTTGGTTCGGAGCGAGCAGTACTTC. Protein product: CASSLVRSEQYF.

This clone was observed a handful of times. This chain uses TRBV7-8 with TRBJ2-3, with 10 bases identical to TRBD2. Germline loops: CDR1 SGHVS, CDR2 FQNEAQ. This CDR3 spans 15 amino acids. V dropped 3 bases and J dropped 4; count of bases not matched to a gene: 4. The DNA for the CDR3 is TGTGCCAGCAGCTTTCTAGCGGGAGTGTCAGATACGCAGTATTTT. Translation gives CASSFLAGVSDTQYF.

In this sample, this clone turned up a few times. The J gene is TRBJ1-1, the V gene TRBV5-1; D ambiguous. V was pared by 4 bases and J by 7 bases, with 11 bases between. The CDR3 is made up of 12 amino acids. From germline, CDR1 is SGHRS and CDR2 YFSETQ. Here the CDR3 reads CASSLTTSEAFF. The CDR3, as DNA: TGCGCCAGCAGCCTAACGACAAGTGAAGCTTTCTTT.

This clone was seen more than once but under ten times. This chain connects TRBV6-6 to TRBJ1-2, with TRBD1 identical over 7 bases. The germline gives CDR1 MNHNY, CDR2 SVGAGI (reference sequence). The V and J ends lost 3 bases and 7 bases, in that order; junction bases with no gene match: 2. CDR3 size: 12 residues. CDR3 in amino acids: CASSYGTAGYTF. In DNA form, the CDR3 reads TGTGCCAGCAGTTATGGGACAGCTGGCTACACCTTC.

The chain employs TRBV7-2 and TRBJ2-1, with 7 positions matching TRBD2. The germline CDR1 and CDR2 sequences are SGHTA and FQGNSA. Trimming removed 6 bases from V and 3 bases from J; junction bases left unmatched: 8. The CDR3 loop spans 15 amino acids. In DNA, the CDR3 is TGTGCCAGCAGTGCGAGGGGAGGGTTCTACAATGAGCAGTTCTTC. Protein: CASSARGGFYNEQFF.

The rearrangement joins TRBV18 to TRBJ2-7, with 9 positions matching TRBD1. This CDR3 is built from 15 residues. With V trimmed by 3 bases and J by 3 bases, 6 bases remained unmatched. CDR1 and CDR2 (germline): KGHSH, LQKENI. CDR3 region: CASSPSGQGIYEQYF. The CDR3 nucleotides are TGTGCCAGCTCACCGAGCGGACAGGGGATCTACGAGCAGTACTTC.